These 13 T cell receptor beta chains were sequenced from one sample in a study of blood T cell repertoires in COVID-19. TCRdb's copy holds only in-frame clones and misses some; the assay was immunoSEQ multiplex PCR. There are 150,000 to 200,000 clones in the sample; 60% to 85% occur only once, and around 16% lies in the top ten. The sequenced material came from peripheral blood. These receptor sequences come from a man in his fifties or sixties with active or convalescent COVID-19.

The CDR3 DNA is TGCGCCAGCAGCCGAGCCGGGACAGGGGGATACAATGAGCAGTTCTTC. This gives the protein CASSRAGTGGYNEQFF. The gene calls are TRBV4-1 and TRBJ2-1; 11 bases align to TRBD1. The CDR3 runs 16 residues. The germline V gene encodes CDR1 MGHRA and CDR2 YSYEKL. V lost 4 bases, J lost 4 bases, and 6 bases stayed unmatched.

This clone was found once. J is TRBJ2-2 and V is TRBV11-3, with 12 bases aligning to TRBD2. Unmatched junction bases numbered 4, after V lost 5 bases and J lost 6 bases. The germline CDR1 and CDR2 sequences are SGHNT and YENEEA. The CDR3 contains 15 residues. The CDR3 is CASSPRLAGAGELFF. CDR3 DNA sequence: TGTGCCAGCAGCCCTAGACTAGCGGGAGCCGGGGAGCTGTTTTTT.

The J gene is TRBJ1-1, the V gene TRBV5-1; D may be TRBD1 (5 bases). CDR3 size: 15 residues. V lost 0 bases and J 5 bases, leaving 14 bases between the germline ends. Germline V lookup: CDR1 SGHRS, CDR2 YFSETQ. The CDR3 is CASSLGLGGRTEAFF. The CDR3 bases are TGCGCCAGCAGCTTGGGGCTGGGGGGTAGGACTGAAGCTTTCTTT.

This clone has a single count. The CDR3: CASSIGTGGIKTQYF. The CDR3 nucleotides read TGTGCCAGTAGTATTGGGACAGGGGGCATAAAGACCCAGTACTTC. The chain carries TRBV19 and TRBJ2-5; 12 bases are shared with TRBD1. The J segment lost 6 bases and the V segment lost 3 bases, leaving 5 bases of the junction unmatched. Germline CDR1 reads LNHDA; CDR2 reads SQIVND (reference sequence). This CDR3 has 15 residues.

The CDR3 nucleotides read TGTGCCAGCAGTTCGCCCCGGGAGTACACTGAAGCTTTCTTT. Translating it yields CASSSPREYTEAFF. The genes are TRBV6-5 and TRBJ1-1; D is ambiguous. The CDR3 length is 14 residues. CDR1 is MNHEY, CDR2 SVGAGI, per germline. The ends were cut back, 4 bases at V and 3 bases at J, with 12 bases in the middle.

The V gene is TRBV10-3, the J gene TRBJ2-5; TRBD2 matches 9 bases. V shed 5 bases and J 1 base; nucleotides not matched to a gene: 8. The CDR3 sequence is 16 residues long. CDR1 and CDR2 (germline): ENHRY, SYGVKD. CDR3: CAISPSASGVQETQYF. The CDR3 nucleotides read TGTGCCATCAGTCCCTCGGCTAGCGGGGTCCAAGAGACCCAGTACTTC.

The rearrangement joins TRBV21-1 to TRBJ2-2; the D call TRBD2 from the table was never checked on the DNA. TRBV21-1 is a pseudogene locus. This CDR3 contains 17 residues. In DNA form, the CDR3 reads TGTGCCAGCAGCAAAGTGGAAATAGCGGACCTCACCGGGGAGCTGTTTTTT. Translating it yields CASSKVEIADLTGELFF.

The chain has TRBV27 and TRBJ2-7, with 9 bases identical to TRBD1. V lost 5 bases to trimming and J lost 7 bases; unmatched junction nucleotides: 12. The CDR3 covers 15 residues. Germline V gives CDR1 MNHEY, CDR2 SMNVEV (reference sequence). CDR3 region: CASSPQGQGSREQYF. DNA for the CDR3: TGTGCCAGCAGTCCCCAGGGACAGGGTTCGAGGGAGCAGTACTTC.

The V call is TRBV2, the J call TRBJ2-3, with 11 bases aligning to TRBD2. The J segment lost 5 bases and the V segment lost 5 bases, leaving 3 bases of the junction unmatched. The CDR3 sequence is 14 residues long. From germline, CDR1 is SNHLY and CDR2 FYNNEI. CDR3 DNA: TGTGCCAGCAGTCCGGGACTAGCGGTAGATACGCAGTATTTT. This translates into CASSPGLAVDTQYF. The whole variable domain, remainder taken from reference TRBV2 and TRBJ2-3, is EPEVTQTPSHQVTQMGQEVILRCVPISNHLYFYWYRQILGQKVEFLVSFYNNEISEKSEIFDDQFSVERPDGSNFTLKIRSTKLEDSAMYFCASSPGLAVDTQYFGPGTRLTVL.

The CDR3 spells CASSPGLQNTGELFF. DNA of the CDR3: TGTGCCAGCAGCCCGGGACTACAGAACACCGGGGAGCTGTTTTTT. V gene TRBV7-2 combines with J gene TRBJ2-2; 7 nucleotides match TRBD2. From germline, CDR1 is SGHTA and CDR2 FQGNSA. CDR3 size: 15 residues. The V gene end was trimmed by 5 bases and the J gene end by 1 base; junction bases not matched to a gene: 4.

The J gene is TRBJ2-7, the V gene TRBV7-3; 8 bases map to TRBD1. In germline, CDR1 is SGHTA, CDR2 FQGTGA. This CDR3 contains 15 residues. The V segment lost 5 bases and the J segment 4 bases; nucleotides outside the gene matches: 10. This chain's CDR3 is CASSPGQGASYEQYF. The CDR3 DNA sequence: TGTGCCAGCAGCCCTGGGCAGGGGGCGAGTTACGAGCAGTACTTC.

The rearrangement joins TRBV28 to TRBJ2-1; 14 bases map to TRBD2. CDR1 and CDR2 from the germline V gene are MDHEN and SYDVKM. V lost 4 bases and J lost 14; bases outside the gene matches: 13. This CDR3 has 16 residues. The chain's CDR3 is CASSWPGRLAGGGEFF. CDR3 bases: TGTGCCAGCAGTTGGCCCGGAAGACTAGCGGGAGGGGGCGAGTTCTTC.

Concerning this clone itself: Different DNA sequences within this sample yield the same CDR3. The chain recombines TRBV18 with TRBJ1-2; 7 nucleotides match TRBD1. V trimming: 2 bases; J trimming: 3 bases; junction bases outside the gene matches: 0. In germline, CDR1 is KGHSH, CDR2 LQKENI. CDR3 size: 13 residues. DNA of the CDR3: TGTGCCAGCTCACCAGGACAGGACTATGGCTACACCTTC. It specifies CASSPGQDYGYTF.